Listed below are T cell receptor beta chains from one sample, sequenced in a study of human T cells and chemical hapten exposure. From the RACE reads, TCRdb called clonotypes with MiXCR, one entry per CDR3 protein. Of roughly 380,000 distinct CDR3 sequences in the sample, roughly 4.6% are singletons; the top ten hold 2.5% to 3%. The sample in question was whole blood, obtained in connection with sensitization to the hapten diphenylcyclopropenone (DPC). The receptors shown here come from a woman aged 50 to 60 with alopecia areata. Some clones in this sample may be carry-over from other donors' samples. The CDR3 runs from the conserved cysteine through the conserved F or W. A D gene is named only where the DNA matches it firmly. Size values are once, few and many counts, or a class for expanded clones, and some rows have none.

d_gene	j_gene	v_gene	abundance	CDR3aa	CDR3nt
NA	TRBJ2-7	TRBV4-1	many	CASSQVVPYRLQYF	TGCGCCAGCAGCCAAGTTGTACCCTACAGGTTACAGTACTTC
TRBD1	TRBJ2-4	TRBV28	many	CASSYRGLSGNIQYF	TGTGCCAGCAGTTACAGGGGGCTCAGTGGAAACATTCAGTACTTC
NA	TRBJ2-4	TRBV10-3	few	CAISESREAKNIQYF	TGTGCCATCAGTGAGTCAAGGGAAGCCAAAAACATTCAGTACTTC
NA	TRBJ1-3	TRBV3-1	NA	CASSQDVIPSGNTIYF	TGTGCCAGCAGCCAAGATGTCATACCCTCTGGAAACACCATATATTTT
NA	TRBJ2-5	TRBV2	many	CASIQLPSTQETQYF	TGTGCCAGCATTCAGCTCCCTAGTACTCAAGAGACCCAGTACTTC
NA	TRBJ2-2	TRBV7-2	NA	CASSAAQGVGELFF	TGTGCCAGCAGCGCGGCCCAGGGAGTCGGGGAGCTGTTTTTT
NA	TRBJ2-2	TRBV4-3	NA	CASSQRLAGTGELFF	TGCGCCAGCAGCCAGCGGCTAGCAGGTACCGGGGAGCTGTTTTTT
NA	TRBJ2-3	TRBV5-4	many	CASSLAATGTDTQYF	TGTGCCAGCAGCTTGGCCGCGACAGGAACAGATACGCAGTATTTT
NA	TRBJ1-6	TRBV12-3/TRBV12-4	many	CASSYQVVGNSPLHF	TGTGCCAGCAGTTATCAGGTAGTAGGCAATTCACCCCTCCACTTT
TRBD2	TRBJ2-7	TRBV9	NA	CASSPSGRHDEQYF	TGTGCCAGCAGCCCGAGCGGGAGGCACGACGAGCAGTACTTC
TRBD1	TRBJ2-7	TRBV30	NA	CAWSGADRGYEQYF	TGTGCCTGGAGTGGGGCCGACAGGGGGTACGAGCAGTACTTC
NA	TRBJ1-5	TRBV30	few	CAWTSVSGLQPQHF	TGTGCCTGGACGAGTGTATCAGGGTTACAGCCCCAGCATTTT
NA	TRBJ2-5	TRBV18	many	CASSPGPNQETQYF	TGTGCCAGCTCACCGGGACCCAACCAAGAGACCCAGTACTTC
NA	TRBJ1-5	TRBV12-3/TRBV12-4	few	CASSETGNQPQHF	TGTGCCAGCAGTGAAACAGGGAATCAGCCCCAGCATTTT
TRBD1	TRBJ2-5	TRBV29-1	many	CSVNRGSRQETQYF	TGCAGCGTTAACAGGGGGAGTAGGCAAGAGACCCAGTACTTC
NA	TRBJ2-2	TRBV4-1	many	CASSQESGGELFF	TGCGCCAGCAGCCAGGAGAGCGGCGGGGAGCTGTTTTTT
TRBD2	TRBJ2-1	TRBV5-6	few	CASRSTSGSYNEQFF	TGTGCCAGCAGGTCGACTAGCGGGTCTTACAATGAGCAGTTCTTC
TRBD1	TRBJ2-7	TRBV6-5	many	CASRLTTGANYEQYF	TGTGCCAGCAGGCTAACGACAGGGGCGAACTACGAGCAGTACTTC
NA	TRBJ1-4	TRBV2	many	CASRKSGDEKLFF	TGTGCCAGCAGGAAAAGCGGGGATGAAAAACTGTTTTTT
NA	TRBJ2-5	TRBV5-6	many	CASSWPGHNPETQYF	TGTGCCAGCAGCTGGCCCGGACACAACCCGGAGACCCAGTACTTC
TRBD2	TRBJ2-7	TRBV6-6	NA	CASSSDLTSGVYEQYF	TGTGCCAGCAGTTCCGACCTGACTAGCGGGGTTTACGAGCAGTACTTC
NA	TRBJ1-1	TRBV12-3/TRBV12-4	many	CASGEAFF	TGTGCCAGCGGGGAGGCTTTCTTT
TRBD1	TRBJ2-2	TRBV6-1	many	CASQRQGDTGELFF	TGTGCCAGCCAGAGACAGGGAGACACCGGGGAGCTGTTTTTT
TRBD1	TRBJ2-3	TRBV20-1	few	CSANPGGRGSLFAQYF	TGCAGTGCCAACCCAGGGGGCAGGGGGTCGCTTTTCGCGCAGTATTTT
TRBD2	TRBJ2-7	TRBV7-9	NA	CASSRMPSGGANEQYF	TGTGCCAGCAGCCGCATGCCTAGCGGGGGGGCCAACGAGCAGTACTTC
NA	TRBJ2-7	TRBV15	few	CATSRDNYEQYF	TGTGCCACCAGCAGAGATAACTACGAGCAGTACTTC
NA	TRBJ2-5	TRBV12-3/TRBV12-4	many	CASSHGSLGETQYF	TGTGCCAGCAGTCACGGGAGTCTGGGAGAGACCCAGTACTTC
NA	TRBJ1-6	TRBV5-6	few	CASEGVTSPLHF	TGTGCCAGCGAGGGGGTTACTTCACCCCTCCACTTT
NA	TRBJ2-7	TRBV7-2	many	CASSLEGSSYEQYF	TGTGCCAGCAGCTTAGAGGGCAGCTCCTACGAGCAGTACTTC
NA	TRBJ1-1	TRBV6-2/TRBV6-3	few	CASSLPGMRGEAFF	TGTGCCAGCAGCTTGCCCGGTATGCGGGGTGAAGCTTTCTTT
NA	TRBJ1-6	TRBV9	NA	CASSVGGLHNSPFHF	TGTGCCAGCAGCGTGGGAGGGCTCCATAATTCACCCTTCCACTTT
TRBD1	TRBJ2-1	TRBV7-2	many	CASTRTGAGLGYEQFF	TGTGCCAGCACCCGGACAGGGGCGGGACTGGGGTATGAGCAGTTCTTC
NA	TRBJ2-3	TRBV9	many	CASSPLPSTDTQYF	TGTGCCAGCAGCCCCCTCCCTAGCACAGATACGCAGTATTTT
TRBD1	TRBJ2-2	TRBV29-1	many	CSVDGRGPTGELFF	TGCAGCGTGGACGGCAGGGGGCCCACCGGGGAGCTGTTTTTT
NA	TRBJ1-1	TRBV7-9	few	CASSLAQRGEAFF	TGTGCCAGCAGCTTAGCGCAAAGGGGGGAAGCTTTCTTT
TRBD2	TRBJ2-3	TRBV20-1	many	CSAEHPSGSADTQYF	TGCAGTGCTGAACACCCTAGCGGGTCGGCAGATACGCAGTATTTT
NA	TRBJ1-4	TRBV2	many	CASRARRSEKLFF	TGTGCCAGCAGAGCGCGACGGTCTGAAAAACTGTTTTTT
NA	TRBJ2-3	TRBV4-3	NA	CASSQDGGTDTQYF	TGCGCCAGCAGCCAAGATGGAGGTACAGATACGCAGTATTTT
NA	TRBJ1-2	TRBV6-5	few	CASAFDRYYGYTF	TGTGCCAGTGCCTTCGACCGATATTATGGCTACACCTTC
NA	TRBJ1-1	TRBV5-1	NA	CASSLDPIQGPNTEAFF	TGCGCCAGCAGCTTGGACCCCATCCAGGGGCCGAACACTGAAGCTTTCTTT
NA	TRBJ1-1	TRBV2	few	CASSNDENTEAFF	TGTGCCAGCAGCAACGACGAGAACACTGAAGCTTTCTTT
NA	TRBJ2-1	TRBV29-1	many	CSVEDRGRGHSFGEQFF	TGCAGCGTTGAAGATAGGGGTCGGGGGCATTCATTCGGTGAGCAGTTCTTC
TRBD2	TRBJ2-2	TRBV4-3	many	CASSQEASGSTGELFF	TGCGCCAGCAGCCAAGAAGCTAGCGGGAGCACCGGGGAGCTGTTTTTT
NA	TRBJ1-5	TRBV7-8	many	CASSASGGLYSNQPQHF	TGTGCCAGCAGCGCGTCCGGGGGACTCTATAGCAATCAGCCCCAGCATTTT
NA	TRBJ1-4	TRBV12-3/TRBV12-4	many	CASSLGGAREKLFF	TGTGCCAGCAGTTTAGGGGGCGCGAGGGAAAAACTGTTTTTT
TRBD2	TRBJ2-7	TRBV28	many	CASSSGTNEQYF	TGTGCCAGCAGTTCAGGGACTAACGAGCAGTACTTC
NA	TRBJ1-3	TRBV10-3	NA	CAITDSGNTIYF	TGTGCCATCACAGACTCTGGAAACACCATATATTTT
NA	TRBJ2-4	TRBV6-2/TRBV6-3	many	CASGLGGIQYF	TGTGCCAGCGGATTAGGGGGAATTCAGTACTTC
NA	TRBJ2-1	TRBV7-9	many	CASIGGANNEQFF	TGTGCCAGCATAGGGGGGGCGAACAATGAGCAGTTCTTC
NA	TRBJ1-1	TRBV5-1	NA	CASSLERLRGTEAFF	TGCGCCAGCAGCTTGGAGAGGCTAAGGGGCACTGAAGCTTTCTTT
NA	TRBJ2-5	TRBV6-6	many	CASSVPEETQYF	TGTGCCAGCAGTGTCCCGGAAGAGACCCAGTACTTC
NA	TRBJ1-6	TRBV13	NA	CASSAGRVNSPLHF	TGTGCCAGCAGCGCGGGACGAGTGAATTCACCCCTCCACTTT